These 7 T cell receptor beta chains share one sample of origin, sequenced in a study of OX40 agonist ivuxolimab in advanced cancers. Repertoires were generated with immunoSEQ multiplex PCR, while TCRdb's copy carries only in-frame clones and drops some. This sample yields about 60,000 clones, of which 83% are seen a single time; over 3% belongs to the top ten. This material consisted of CD4+ or CD8+ T cells sorted from blood, taken in a trial of the OX40 agonist ivuxolimab. The receptors come from an adult with an advanced solid tumor such as melanoma, head and neck, liver or kidney cancer.

This chain uses TRBV7-2 with TRBJ2-7; TRBD2 matches at 7 bases. CDR1 is SGHTA, CDR2 FQGNSA, per germline. The CDR3 loop spans 13 amino acids. With 5 bases clipped from V and 3 bases from J, the junction kept 4 bases outside the gene matches. CDR3 sequence (DNA): TGTGCCAGCAGCCTGAGCGGGAACTACGAGCAGTACTTC. As protein: CASSLSGNYEQYF. The variable domain in full, with the rest retrieved from reference TRBV7-2 and TRBJ2-7, is GAGVSQSPSNKVTEKGKDVELRCDPISGHTALYWYRQSLGQGLEFLIYFQGNSAPDKSGLPSDRFSAERTGGSVSTLTIQRTQQEDSAVYLCASSLSGNYEQYFGPGTRLTVT.

This CDR3 reads CASSTKGQTGRGPQHF. For the CDR3, the DNA is TGTGCCAGTAGTACAAAGGGACAGACGGGCCGAGGGCCCCAGCATTTT. The chain joins TRBV19 to TRBJ1-5; TRBD1 agrees at 7 bases. Trimming cost V 4 bases and J 9 bases; bases outside gene matches: 15. This CDR3 is built from 16 residues. Germline CDR1 reads LNHDA; CDR2 reads SQIVND (reference sequence).

The chain joins TRBV19 to TRBJ1-1; possible D gene TRBD1, 6 bases. Germline V gene lookup returns CDR1 LNHDA and CDR2 SQIVND (reference sequence). This CDR3 is 15 amino acids long. V was shortened by 8 bases and J by 6 bases, with 22 bases between the two germline ends. The CDR3 loop reads CASQDPRGGLSEAFF. The CDR3 DNA reads as TGTGCCAGTCAGGACCCCAGGGGAGGATTATCTGAAGCTTTCTTT.

The chain couples TRBV7-5 to TRBJ2-1; TRBD2, the table's D call, was not compared with the DNA. TRBV7-5 is deemed a pseudogene. The CDR3 contains 15 residues. In DNA form, the CDR3 reads TGTGCCAGAAGCCCACTAGCGGGAGGGCGGGATGAGCAGTTCTTC. Protein sequence: CARSPLAGGRDEQFF.

The chain carries TRBV7-8 and TRBJ1-2; D is unclear. The CDR3 has 12 residues. The ends were cut back, 5 bases at V and 5 bases at J, with 9 bases in the middle. CDR1 and CDR2 (germline): SGHVS, FQNEAQ. For the CDR3, the DNA is TGTGCCAGCAGCCCCGTTTCGTATGGCTACACCTTC. This gives the protein CASSPVSYGYTF.

This chain links TRBV11-1 with TRBJ2-5; possible D gene TRBD2, 6 bases. V gave up 2 bases and J gave up 4 bases, with 17 bases separating them. In germline, CDR1 is SGHAT, CDR2 FQDESV (reference sequence). The CDR3 contains 16 residues. The CDR3 nucleotides read TGTGCCAGCAGCTTATATGTGGGAGGAGGTTTAGAGACCCAGTACTTC. This sequence encodes CASSLYVGGGLETQYF. Supplemented by reference TRBV11-1 and TRBJ2-5, the full variable domain reads EAEVAQSPRYKITEKSQAVAFWCDPISGHATLYWYRQILGQGPELLVQFQDESVVDDSQLPKDRFSAERLKGVDSTLKIQPAELGDSAMYLCASSLYVGGGLETQYFGPGTRLLVL.

This clone was counted between two and nine times. The rearrangement joins TRBV30 to TRBJ2-7; the D is unclear. Germline V gene data show CDR1 as GTSNPN and CDR2 as SVGIG (reference sequence). The CDR3 length is 11 residues. V gave up 2 bases and J gave up 12 bases, with 14 bases separating them. Here the CDR3 DNA reads TGTGCCTGGAGTTACGGAACCCGGCGGTACTTC. Its protein product is CAWSYGTRRYF.